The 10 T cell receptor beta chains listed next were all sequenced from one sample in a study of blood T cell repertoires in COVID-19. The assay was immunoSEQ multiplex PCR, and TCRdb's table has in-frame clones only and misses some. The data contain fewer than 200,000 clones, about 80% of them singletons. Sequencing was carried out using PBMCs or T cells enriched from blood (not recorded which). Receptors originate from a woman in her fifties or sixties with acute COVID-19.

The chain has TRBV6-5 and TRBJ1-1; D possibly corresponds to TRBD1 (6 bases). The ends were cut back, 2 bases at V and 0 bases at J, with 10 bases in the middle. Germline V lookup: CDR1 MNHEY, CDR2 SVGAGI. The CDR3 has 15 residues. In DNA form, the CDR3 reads TGTGCCAGCAGTTACAACAGGGCCTTGAACACTGAAGCTTTCTTT. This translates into CASSYNRALNTEAFF.

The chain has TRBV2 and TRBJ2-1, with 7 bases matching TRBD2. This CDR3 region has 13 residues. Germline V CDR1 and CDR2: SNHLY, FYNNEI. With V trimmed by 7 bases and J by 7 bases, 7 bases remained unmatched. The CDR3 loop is CASTVGGSNEQFF. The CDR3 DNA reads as TGTGCCAGCACAGTCGGGGGGTCAAATGAGCAGTTCTTC.

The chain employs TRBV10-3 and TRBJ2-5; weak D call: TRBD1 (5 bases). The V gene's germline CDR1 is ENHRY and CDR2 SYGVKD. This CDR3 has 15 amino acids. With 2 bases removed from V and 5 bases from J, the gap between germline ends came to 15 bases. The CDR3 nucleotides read TGTGCCATCAGTGAGGTTGCAGGGCCCCGGGAGACCCAGTACTTC. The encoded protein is CAISEVAGPRETQYF.

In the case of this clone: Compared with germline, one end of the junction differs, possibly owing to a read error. Here the CDR3 DNA reads TGTGCCAGCAGAGAAGGGACAGGGTATCAGCCCCAGCATTTT. Translating gives CASREGTGYQPQHF. The V call is TRBV2, the J call TRBJ1-5; 9 bases are shared with TRBD1. The CDR3 sequence is 14 residues long. The germline gives CDR1 SNHLY, CDR2 FYNNEI.

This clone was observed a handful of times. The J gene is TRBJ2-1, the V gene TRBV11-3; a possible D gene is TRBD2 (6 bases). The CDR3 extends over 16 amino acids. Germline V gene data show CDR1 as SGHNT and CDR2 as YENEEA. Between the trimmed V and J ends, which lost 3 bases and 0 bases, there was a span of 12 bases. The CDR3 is CASSFVAASSYNEQFF. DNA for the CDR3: TGTGCCAGCAGCTTTGTAGCGGCCAGCTCCTACAATGAGCAGTTCTTC.

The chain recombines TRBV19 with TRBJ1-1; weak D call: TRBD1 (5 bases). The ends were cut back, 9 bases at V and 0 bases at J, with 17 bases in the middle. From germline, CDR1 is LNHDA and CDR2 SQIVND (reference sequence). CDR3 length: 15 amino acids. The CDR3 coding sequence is TGTGCCAGCCAACCCTCGACGGACATGAACACTGAAGCTTTCTTT. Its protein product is CASQPSTDMNTEAFF.

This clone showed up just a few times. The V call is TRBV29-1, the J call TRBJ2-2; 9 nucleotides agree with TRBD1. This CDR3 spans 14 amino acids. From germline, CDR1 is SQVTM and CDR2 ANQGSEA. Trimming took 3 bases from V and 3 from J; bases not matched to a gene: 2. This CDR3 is CSVEGQGHTGELFF. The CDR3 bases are TGCAGCGTTGAGGGACAGGGCCACACCGGGGAGCTGTTTTTT.

The CDR3 loop reads CSARDRVYYTF. Here the CDR3 DNA reads TGCAGTGCTAGAGATCGGGTCTACTACACCTTC. The chain uses TRBV20-1 and TRBJ1-2; no reliable D call. Germline CDR1 is DFQATT and CDR2 is SNEGSKA (reference sequence). Trimming took 0 bases from V and 10 from J, leaving 9 bases between them. The CDR3 consists of 11 residues.

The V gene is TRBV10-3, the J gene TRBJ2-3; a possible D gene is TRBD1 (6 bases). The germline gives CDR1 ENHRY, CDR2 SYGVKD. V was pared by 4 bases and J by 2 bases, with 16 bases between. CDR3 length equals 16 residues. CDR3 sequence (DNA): TGTGCCATCAGTGCCACTCGGACAGAGAACACAGATACGCAGTATTTT. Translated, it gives CAISATRTENTDTQYF.

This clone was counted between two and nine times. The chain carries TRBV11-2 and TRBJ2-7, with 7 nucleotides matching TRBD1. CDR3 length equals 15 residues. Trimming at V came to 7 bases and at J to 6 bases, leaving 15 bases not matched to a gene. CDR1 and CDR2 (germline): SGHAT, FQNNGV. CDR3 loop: CASTLRQGEKIEQYF. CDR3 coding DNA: TGTGCCAGCACCCTACGGCAGGGGGAAAAGATCGAGCAGTACTTC.